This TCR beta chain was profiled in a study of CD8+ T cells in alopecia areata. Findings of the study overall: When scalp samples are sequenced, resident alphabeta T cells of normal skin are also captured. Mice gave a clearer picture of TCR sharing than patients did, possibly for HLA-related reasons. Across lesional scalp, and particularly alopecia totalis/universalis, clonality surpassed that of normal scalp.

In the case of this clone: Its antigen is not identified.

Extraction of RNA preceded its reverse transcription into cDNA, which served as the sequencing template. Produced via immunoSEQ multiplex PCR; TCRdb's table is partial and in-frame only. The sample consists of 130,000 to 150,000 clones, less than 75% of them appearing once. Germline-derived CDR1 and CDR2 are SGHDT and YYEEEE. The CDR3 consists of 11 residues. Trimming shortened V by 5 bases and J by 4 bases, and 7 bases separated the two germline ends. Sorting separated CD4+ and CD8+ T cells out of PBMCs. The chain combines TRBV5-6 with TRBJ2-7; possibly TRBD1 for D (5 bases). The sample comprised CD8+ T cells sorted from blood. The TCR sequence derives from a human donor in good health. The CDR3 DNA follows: TGTGCCAGCAGGAAGGGGTACGAGCAGTACTTC. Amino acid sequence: CASRKGYEQYF.